A few counts support the clone carrying this T cell receptor (beta chain). The record originates from a study of T-cell memory formation after mild COVID-19. With V trimmed by 4 bases and J by 3 bases, 4 bases remained unmatched. Germline V gives CDR1 LGHNA, CDR2 YNFKEQ. The CDR3 is 15 amino acids. TCRdb used MiXCR to reprocess the 5' RACE reads, holding one entry per CDR3 protein. The sample contains some 330,000 distinct CDR3 sequences, roughly 21% of which appear only once. The TCR was taken from an adult woman who had mild COVID-19 (a few samples of this study predate the infection). Cell type and time point are not known. Sequencing input: PBMCs or a T cell subset sorted from them (not recorded which). This chain connects TRBV4-2 to TRBJ2-2, with 8 bases lining up with TRBD2. CDR3 protein: CASSLTSGDTGELFF. DNA for the CDR3: TGTGCCAGCAGCCTCACTAGCGGAGACACCGGGGAGCTGTTTTTT.